This section outlines one TCR beta chain sequence together with its context. These data come from a study of blood T cell repertoires in COVID-19. Across the whole study: PBMCs, B-cell-depleted T cells, or T cells were the source of the cDNA or gDNA that made up the material.

CDR1 is SGHNT and CDR2 is YENEEA in the germline V gene. V was cut by 1 base and J by 6 bases, with 8 bases left in between. This CDR3 contains 13 residues. As handled by the study authors: From reference gene primer amplification, estimates of nucleated cell counts were derived. The method was immunoSEQ multiplex PCR; TCRdb's version includes in-frame clones alone and lacks a portion of them. D and trimming come from the DNA, and the V and J calls and clone size come from that table. The top ten clones hold approximately 3.5% of a sample with approximately 240,000 clones, 85% to 90% of them seen once. Allocation to cohorts depended on clinical history reported by the participants.

This TCR was sampled from a woman aged 18 to 35 in a cohort exposed to, infected with or recovered from COVID-19 (not recorded which). Material: PBMCs or T cells enriched from blood (not recorded which). The genes are TRBV11-3 and TRBJ2-3; possible D gene TRBD2, 5 bases. DNA of the CDR3: TGTGCCAGCAGCTTAGTTAGCGACGATACGCAGTATTTT. It translates to CASSLVSDDTQYF. The variable domain in full, with the rest retrieved from reference TRBV11-3 and TRBJ2-3, is EAGVVQSPRYKIIEKKQPVAFWCNPISGHNTLYWYLQNLGQGPELLIRYENEEAVDDSQLPKDRFSAERLKGVDSTLKIQPAELGDSAVYLCASSLVSDDTQYFGPGTRLTVL.